This paragraph covers one T cell receptor beta chain sequence. Its antigen is still unknown. CDR1 MDHEN and CDR2 SYDVKM come from the germline V gene. The CDR3 spans 15 residues. The trim removed 7 bases at V and 4 bases at J, leaving 12 bases unmatched. The data derive from a study of Ad26.COV2.S vaccination and SARS-CoV-2 variants. For the study at large: Each vaccinee took Ad26.COV2.S intramuscularly, once or twice 56 days apart.

Clones were sequenced by immunoSEQ multiplex PCR, and TCRdb holds only the in-frame ones, with some missing. This table has about 500,000 clones, 80% to 90% appearing once. The study's findings and limits: Researchers reported similar non-spike TCR breadth in vaccine and placebo recipients.

The treatment was: some 20 received Ad26.COV2.S at low or high dose, single or two shots; five or six received placebo; per-sample allocation not given. Collection of the samples took place on day 63 after the first injection of vaccine or placebo. An Ad26 vector that expressed Wuhan-strain SARS-CoV-2 spike constituted the vaccine. This material consisted of peripheral blood, taken in a trial of Ad26.COV2.S vaccine versus placebo. The source is a person between 18 and 59 years old who received the Ad26.COV2.S COVID-19 vaccine or a placebo. The V and J genes are TRBV28 and TRBJ2-7, with 8 bases that match TRBD2. The DNA of the CDR3 is TGTGCCAGCACCATTGGGGCGGGAGGTGGGTACGAGCAGTACTTC. Amino acid sequence: CASTIGAGGGYEQYF.